This record looks at one T cell receptor beta chain sequence and its context. Its antigen is not identified. The data stem from a study of T cell responses to AZD1222 COVID-19 vaccine. Overall study findings and caveats: Increased Spike-specific TCR breadth and depth were observed after two AZD1222 doses. Scientists sampled the repertoires only once the peak T cell response had passed. Close to half of all spike-specific TCRs reportedly target regions of the variants that are unmutated. Most donors were white British, females outnumbered males, and clonal diversity was possibly underestimated.

Method: immunoSEQ multiplex PCR; TCRdb's copy keeps in-frame clones and lacks some. The sample has around 150,000 clones, 90% to 95% seen once; the top ten hold 5.1%. CDR3 length: 16 amino acids. The germline gives CDR1 MNHNY, CDR2 SVGAGI (reference sequence). V was clipped by 6 bases and J by 2 bases, with 18 bases between them. The clonotype originates from an adult who received the AZD1222 COVID-19 vaccine. The chain has TRBV6-6 and TRBJ2-3; perhaps TRBD1 as D (6 bases). The starting material was peripheral blood, obtained 28 days after the second AZD1222 dose. The CDR3 region has the DNA TGTGCCAGCAGCCCTCCAGGGGCAGACCCCACAGATACGCAGTATTTT. Translating it yields CASSPPGADPTDTQYF.